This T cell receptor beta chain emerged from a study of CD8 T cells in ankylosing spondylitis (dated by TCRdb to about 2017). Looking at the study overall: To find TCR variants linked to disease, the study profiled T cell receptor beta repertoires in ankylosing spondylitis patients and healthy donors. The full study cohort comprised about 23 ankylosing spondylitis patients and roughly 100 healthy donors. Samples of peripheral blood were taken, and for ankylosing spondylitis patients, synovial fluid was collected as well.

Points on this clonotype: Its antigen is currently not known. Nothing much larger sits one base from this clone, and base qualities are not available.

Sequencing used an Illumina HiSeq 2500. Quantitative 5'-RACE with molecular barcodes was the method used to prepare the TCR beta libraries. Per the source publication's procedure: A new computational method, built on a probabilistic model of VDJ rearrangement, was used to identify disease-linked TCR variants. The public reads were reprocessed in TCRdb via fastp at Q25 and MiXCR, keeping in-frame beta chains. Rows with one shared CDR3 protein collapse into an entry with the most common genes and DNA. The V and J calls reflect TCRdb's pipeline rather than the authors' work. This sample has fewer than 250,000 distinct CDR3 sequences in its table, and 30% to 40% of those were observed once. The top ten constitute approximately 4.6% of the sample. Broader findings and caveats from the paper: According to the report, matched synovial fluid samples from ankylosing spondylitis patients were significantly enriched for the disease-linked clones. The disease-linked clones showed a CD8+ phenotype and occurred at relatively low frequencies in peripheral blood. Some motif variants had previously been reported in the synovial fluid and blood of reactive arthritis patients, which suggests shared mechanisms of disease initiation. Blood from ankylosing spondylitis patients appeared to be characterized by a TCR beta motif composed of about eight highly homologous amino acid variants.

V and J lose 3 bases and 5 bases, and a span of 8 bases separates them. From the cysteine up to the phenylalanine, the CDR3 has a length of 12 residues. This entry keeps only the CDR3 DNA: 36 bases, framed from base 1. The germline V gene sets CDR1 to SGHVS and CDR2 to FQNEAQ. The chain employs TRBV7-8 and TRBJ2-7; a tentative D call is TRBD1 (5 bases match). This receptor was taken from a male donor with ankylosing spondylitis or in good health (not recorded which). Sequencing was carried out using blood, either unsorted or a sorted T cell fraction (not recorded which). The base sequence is TGTGCCAGCAGCTTTAGCAGGGACGAGCAGTACTTC. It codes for CASSFSRDEQYF.